The clone carrying this TCR beta chain was seen many times. The antigen is unknown. The data stem from a study of regulatory T cells in long-lasting Graves disease. The time point: newly diagnosed GD, antithyroid drugs for less than 3 months. The TCR library was prepared using RNA isolated from PBMCs. With iRepertoire HTBI primers and Arm-PCR of CDR3 regions, TCR beta libraries were built. TCRdb passed the multiplex PCR reads through MiXCR, listing each CDR3 protein once. This table has under 300,000 distinct CDR3 sequences, roughly 18% appearing once. The study's findings and limits: Favored gene segments in persistent disease were TRBV28, TRBJ1-2 and TRBJ2-5.

The CDR3 totals 12 residues. The trim removed 5 bases at V and 4 bases at J, leaving 1 base unmatched. Germline V gene sequence: CDR1 MDHEN, CDR2 SYDVKM. The rearrangement uses TRBV28 and TRBJ1-1; 7 bases match TRBD1. The sequencing used peripheral blood mononuclear cells (PBMCs), collected at new diagnosis, from a patient treated with antithyroid drugs. The clonotype comes from a female donor with Graves disease. The CDR3 here is CASSTGVTEAFF. Here the CDR3 DNA reads TGTGCCAGCAGTACAGGGGTCACTGAAGCTTTCTTT.